What follows are 11 T cell receptor beta chains derived from one specimen sequenced in a study of breast tumors, draining lymph nodes, adjacent tissues. MiXCR, run by TCRdb on the multiplex PCR reads, gives a single entry per CDR3 protein. The sample carries 21,000 or so distinct CDR3 sequences, roughly 40% recorded once. The specimen was breast tumor tissue. These receptors originate from a female donor with breast cancer. Some clones in this sample may be carry-over from other donors' samples.

This clonotype was seen repeatedly, ten times or more. The rearrangement joins TRBV4-3 to TRBJ2-3; tentative D call: TRBD2 (6 bases). The CDR3 totals 14 residues. V was pared by 6 bases and J by 1 base, with 11 bases between. Germline CDR1 is LGHNA and CDR2 is YSLEER. CDR3: CASSWRDCTDTQYF. As DNA, the CDR3 is TGCGCCAGCAGTTGGAGGGATTGCACAGATACGCAGTATTTT.

The chain couples TRBV7-9 to TRBJ2-7; D not certain. V was pared by 9 bases and J by 3 bases, with 6 bases between. Per the germline V gene, CDR1 is SEHNR and CDR2 is FQNEAQ (reference sequence). This CDR3 region has 10 residues. CDR3 nucleotides: TGTGCCAGGGATCTCTACGAGCAGTACTTC. Translation gives CARDLYEQYF.

This clonotype counts as medium-sized. The chain joins TRBV7-9 to TRBJ2-3; D unresolved. The V end was cut by 5 bases, the J end by 4 bases, with 7 bases between. The germline V gene encodes CDR1 SEHNR and CDR2 FQNEAQ (reference sequence). CDR3 length: 12 amino acids. This chain's CDR3 is CASSPLSDTQYF. CDR3 sequence (DNA): TGTGCCAGCAGCCCCTTGTCAGATACGCAGTATTTT.

The chain combines TRBV4-1 with TRBJ1-6; 7 bases are shared with TRBD1. The germline CDR1 and CDR2 sequences are MGHRA and YSYEKL. V lost 5 bases, J lost 6 bases, and 4 bases stayed unmatched. This CDR3 has 14 amino acids. The CDR3 DNA reads as TGCGCCAGCAGCGAATGGGACAGTAATTCACCCCTCCACTTT. Amino acid sequence: CASSEWDSNSPLHF.

With respect to this clonotype: This may stem from a read error, because a much larger clone lies one nucleotide away. The chain has TRBV20-1 and TRBJ2-4; TRBD1 or TRBD2 may be the D gene (6 bases each). V was cut by 1 base and J by 15 bases, with 16 bases left in between. The CDR3 is 12 residues long. CDR1 is DFQATT and CDR2 is SNEGSKA in the germline V gene (reference sequence). CDR3 amino acids: CSARARARGGYF. CDR3 DNA sequence: TGCAGTGCTAGAGCCCGGGCCAGGGGAGGGTACTTC.

The table lists this clonotype with many counts. CDR3 loop: CASSPGEEDYYEQYF. The CDR3 nucleotides read TGTGCCAGCAGCCCGGGGGAGGAGGACTACTACGAGCAGTACTTC. The J gene is TRBJ2-7, the V gene TRBV7-2; TRBD2 is a possible D gene (6 bases). The CDR3 sequence is 15 residues long. The V gene lost 5 bases and the J gene lost 3 bases, with 17 bases spanning the gap. The germline gives CDR1 SGHTA, CDR2 FQGNSA.

This clonotype has a handful of counts. The chain links TRBV29-1 to TRBJ2-1; 8 bases map to TRBD2. V shed 7 bases and J 9 bases; nucleotides not matched to a gene: 8. Germline CDR1 is SQVTM and CDR2 is ANQGSEA. This CDR3 is built from 12 residues. CDR3 region: CSAWSGSTEQFF. The CDR3 DNA reads TGCAGCGCCTGGAGCGGGAGCACTGAGCAGTTCTTC.

Points on this clonotype: A much more abundant neighbour one base away suggests this may be a read error. V is TRBV12-3 or TRBV12-4 and J is TRBJ2-7; D not resolved. CDR3 length equals 13 residues. V dropped 3 bases and J dropped 3 bases, with 9 bases sitting between them. This CDR3 reads CASSFGLGYEQYF. In DNA form, the CDR3 reads TGTGCCAGCAGTTTCGGGTTGGGCTACGAGCAGTACTTC.

This clonotype was counted at least ten times. A read error may explain this, as a much larger clone is one base away. The genes are TRBV4-1 and TRBJ2-5; D perhaps matches TRBD2 (6 bases). There are 16 residues in the CDR3. V was cut by 1 base and J by 0 bases, with 12 bases left in between. Germline V lookup: CDR1 MGHRA, CDR2 YSYEKL. CDR3 bases: TGCGCCAGCAGCCAAGGCGGAGGGCTGGACCAAGAGACCCAGTACTTC. Translated: CASSQGGGLDQETQYF.

This clonotype showed up many times. The genes are TRBV19 and TRBJ1-5; D not certain. V lost 5 bases and J 7 bases, leaving 18 bases between the germline ends. Germline CDR1 is LNHDA and CDR2 is SQIVND (reference sequence). This CDR3 is 15 amino acids long. Here the CDR3 DNA reads TGTGCCAGTAGTTTCCGGGCCCAATTCCCACAGCCCCAGCATTTT. Protein sequence: CASSFRAQFPQPQHF. The full variable domain, in which reference TRBV19 and TRBJ1-5 provide the parts outside the CDR3, is DGGITQSPKYLFRKEGQNVTLSCEQNLNHDAMYWYRQDPGQGLRLIYYSQIVNDFQKGDIAEGYSVSREKKESFPLTVTSAQKNPTAFYLCASSFRAQFPQPQHFGDGTRLSIL.

This clonotype showed up many times. This chain links TRBV5-1 with TRBJ2-5, with 10 bases identical to TRBD1. V lost 0 bases and J lost 9; bases outside the gene matches: 8. The CDR3 consists of 15 residues. CDR1 is SGHRS, CDR2 YFSETQ, per germline. The CDR3 DNA reads TGCGCCAGCAGCTTGGGACAGGGGGCCGGCGAGGCCCAGTACTTC. Translating it yields CASSLGQGAGEAQYF.